The clone carrying this T cell receptor (beta chain) was observed at least ten times. Its antigen is undetermined. The data are from a study of neurological immune-mediated disorders. Study findings and constraints: No expanded-clone CDR3 amino acid sequence recurred across subjects, suggesting private TCR-beta repertoires.

The authors made cDNA by 5'RACE with 10-nucleotide random UMIs. TCRdb processed the 5' RACE reads anew with MiXCR; each CDR3 protein has one entry. The table has 15,000 to 20,000 distinct CDR3 sequences, approximately 11% seen once. For sorted libraries, the input was 850,000 to 1,000,000 CD4+ or CD8+ T cells. Sequencing used CD8+ T cells from blood. This TCR came from a woman aged 50 to 60 in good health.

The CDR3 coding sequence is TGCGCCAGCAGCTCAGGACTAGCGTCACGGGGGAATGAGCAGTTCTTC. It codes for CASSSGLASRGNEQFF. V is TRBV5-1 and J is TRBJ2-1, with 9 bases matching TRBD2. This CDR3 comprises 16 residues. Trimming cost V 3 bases and J 7 bases; bases outside gene matches: 11. From germline, CDR1 is SGHRS and CDR2 YFSETQ.